This T cell receptor (beta chain) was documented in a study of radiotherapy plus CTLA-4 blockade in lung cancer. Study overall: Objective responses were seen in around 18% of patients, disease control in about 30%.

In regard to this clone: Its antigen remains unidentified.

Study outcomes and limitations: The authors reported that early blood T cell clone dynamics, with interferon-beta, best predicted response. Subsequent to radiotherapy plus ipilimumab, tumor-derived TCR clones underwent expansion in blood.

Patients with chemo-refractory metastatic non-small-cell lung cancer received focal radiation plus CTLA-4 blockade with ipilimumab. From germline, CDR1 is SGHDN and CDR2 FVKESK. This CDR3 contains 13 residues. V was cut by 4 bases and J by 10 bases, with 14 bases left in between. Method: immunoSEQ multiplex PCR; TCRdb's copy keeps in-frame clones and lacks some. Here the sample spans approximately 82,000 clones, about four fifths being singletons. This clonotype was obtained from a human donor with non-small cell lung cancer that progressed on radiotherapy plus ipilimumab. Sequencing was performed on peripheral blood, taken from a patient treated with radiotherapy plus ipilimumab. This chain connects TRBV14 to TRBJ2-1, with D tentatively TRBD2 (5 bases). The CDR3 protein is CASSPGSWEEQFF. For the CDR3, the DNA is TGTGCCAGCAGCCCGGGATCGTGGGAAGAGCAGTTCTTC. The variable domain in full, with the rest retrieved from reference TRBV14 and TRBJ2-1, is EAGVTQFPSHSVIEKGQTVTLRCDPISGHDNLYWYRRVMGKEIKFLLHFVKESKQDESGMPNNRFLAERTGGTYSTLKVQPAELEDSGVYFCASSPGSWEEQFFGPGTRLTVL.